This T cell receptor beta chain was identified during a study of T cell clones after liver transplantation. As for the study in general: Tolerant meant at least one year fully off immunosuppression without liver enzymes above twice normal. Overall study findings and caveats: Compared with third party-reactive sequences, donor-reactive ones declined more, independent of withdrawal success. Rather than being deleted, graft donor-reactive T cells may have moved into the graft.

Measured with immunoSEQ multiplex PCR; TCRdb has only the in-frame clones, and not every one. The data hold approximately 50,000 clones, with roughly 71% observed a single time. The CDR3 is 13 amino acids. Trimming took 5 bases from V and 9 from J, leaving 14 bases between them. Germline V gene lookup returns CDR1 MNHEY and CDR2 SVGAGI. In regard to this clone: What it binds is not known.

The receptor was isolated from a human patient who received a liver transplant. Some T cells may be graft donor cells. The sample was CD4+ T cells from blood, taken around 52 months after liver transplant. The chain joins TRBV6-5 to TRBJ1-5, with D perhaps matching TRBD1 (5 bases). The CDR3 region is CASSGGVHGPQHF. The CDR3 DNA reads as TGTGCCAGCAGTGGGGGAGTCCACGGGCCCCAGCATTTT.